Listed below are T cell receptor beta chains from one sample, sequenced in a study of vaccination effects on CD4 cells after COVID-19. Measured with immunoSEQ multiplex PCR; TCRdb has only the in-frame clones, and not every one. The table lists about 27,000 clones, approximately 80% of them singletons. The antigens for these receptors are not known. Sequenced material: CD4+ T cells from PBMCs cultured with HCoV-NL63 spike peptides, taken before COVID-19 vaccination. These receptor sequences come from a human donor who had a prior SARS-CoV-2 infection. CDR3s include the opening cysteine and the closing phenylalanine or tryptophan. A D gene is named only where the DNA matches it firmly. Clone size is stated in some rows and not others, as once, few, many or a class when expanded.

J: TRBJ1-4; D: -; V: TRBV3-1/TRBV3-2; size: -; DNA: TGTGCCAGCAGCCAAGATCTCCTATCCGAAAAACTGTTTTTT; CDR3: CASSQDLLSEKLFF
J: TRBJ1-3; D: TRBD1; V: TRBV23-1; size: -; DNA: TGCGCCAGCAGTTCTTCTGGGGACAGTGGTTTCACCTCTGGAAACACCATATATTTT; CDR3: CASSSSGDSGFTSGNTIYF
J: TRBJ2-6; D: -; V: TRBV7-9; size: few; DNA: TGTGCCAGCAGCCTCGAGGCCGGGGCCAACGTCCTGACTTTC; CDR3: CASSLEAGANVLTF
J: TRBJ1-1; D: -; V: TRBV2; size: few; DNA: TGTGCCAGCAACCCTCTGAGTCTTGAAGCTTTCTTT; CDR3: CASNPLSLEAFF
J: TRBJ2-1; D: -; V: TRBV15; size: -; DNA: TGTGCCACCAGCAGAGATGAAGCCAATGAGCAGTTCTTC; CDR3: CATSRDEANEQFF
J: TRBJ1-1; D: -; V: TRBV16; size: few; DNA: TGTGCCAGCAGTTGGGGACAGAACACTGAAGCTTTCTTT; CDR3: CASSWGQNTEAFF
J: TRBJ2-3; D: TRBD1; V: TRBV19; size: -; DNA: TGTGCCAGTAGTAAGGGACAGTCCCGCACAGATACGCAGTATTTT; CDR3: CASSKGQSRTDTQYF
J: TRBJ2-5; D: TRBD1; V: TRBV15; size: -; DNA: TGTGCCACCAGCAGAGTCGACAGGGGAAGAGTTCAAGAGACCCAGTACTTC; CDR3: CATSRVDRGRVQETQYF
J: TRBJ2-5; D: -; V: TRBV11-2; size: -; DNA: TGTGCCAGCAGCTTAGTCGGAGAGACCCAGTACTTC; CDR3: CASSLVGETQYF
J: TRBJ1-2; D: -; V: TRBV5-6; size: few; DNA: TGTGCCAGCAGCCCAGGGGACTATGGCTACACCTTC; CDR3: CASSPGDYGYTF
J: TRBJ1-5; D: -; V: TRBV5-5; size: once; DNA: TGTGCCAGCAGTGGGCTCCAGGGCCCCCAGCATTTT; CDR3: CASSGLQGPQHF
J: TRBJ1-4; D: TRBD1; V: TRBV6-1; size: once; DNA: TGTGCCAGCAGTGAACTCCACAGGGGGCGGGATGAAAAACTGTTTTTT; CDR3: CASSELHRGRDEKLFF
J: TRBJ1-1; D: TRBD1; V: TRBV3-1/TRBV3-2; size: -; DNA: TGTGCCAGCAGCCAAGAATTGGTTCGGGACAGGTCCGCTTTCTTT; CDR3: CASSQELVRDRSAFF
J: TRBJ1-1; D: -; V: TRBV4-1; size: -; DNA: TGCGCCAGCAGCCACAACCTCATGAACACTGAAGCTTTCTTT; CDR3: CASSHNLMNTEAFF
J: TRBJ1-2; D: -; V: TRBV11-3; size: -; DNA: TGTGCCAGCAGCTTAATAATTCCATCCCACGGCTACACCTTC; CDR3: CASSLIIPSHGYTF
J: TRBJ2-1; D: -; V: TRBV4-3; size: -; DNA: TGCGCCAGCAGCTCGTACGGAGGGACTCGCTCCTACAATGAGCAGTTCTTC; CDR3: CASSSYGGTRSYNEQFF
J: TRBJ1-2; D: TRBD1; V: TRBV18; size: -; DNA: TGTGCCAGCTCGGCGGGACAGGGTTGGTCCTATGGCTACACCTTC; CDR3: CASSAGQGWSYGYTF
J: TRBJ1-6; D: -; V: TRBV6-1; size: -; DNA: TGTGCCAGCAGTGACAGCTCCTATAATTCACCCCTCCACTTT; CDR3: CASSDSSYNSPLHF
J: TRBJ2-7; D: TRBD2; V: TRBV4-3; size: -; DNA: TGCGCCAGCAGCCAAATCGGACTAGCGGGGACCCTCGGCGAGCAGTACTTC; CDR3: CASSQIGLAGTLGEQYF
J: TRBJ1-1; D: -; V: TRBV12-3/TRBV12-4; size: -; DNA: TGTGCCAGCAGCCGAGGCACTGAAGCTTTCTTT; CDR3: CASSRGTEAFF
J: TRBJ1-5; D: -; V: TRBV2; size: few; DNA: TGTGCCAGCAGCCTAGACAGCGTGGCGCCCCAGCATTTT; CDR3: CASSLDSVAPQHF
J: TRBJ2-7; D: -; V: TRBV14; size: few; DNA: TGTGCCAGCAGCCATTGGCGCAGTTCCTACGAGCAGTACTTC; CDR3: CASSHWRSSYEQYF
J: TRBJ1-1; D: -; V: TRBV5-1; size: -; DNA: TGCGCCAGCAGCGTTGACAGTATGAACACTGAAGCTTTCTTT; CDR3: CASSVDSMNTEAFF
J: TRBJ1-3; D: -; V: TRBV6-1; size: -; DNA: TGTGCCAGCAGTGAACAGGGAGGGGACACCATATATTTT; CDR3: CASSEQGGDTIYF
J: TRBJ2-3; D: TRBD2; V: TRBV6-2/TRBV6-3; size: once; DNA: TGTGCCAGCAGTTACTCGACGGGACTAGGGTCAGATACGCAGTATTTT; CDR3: CASSYSTGLGSDTQYF
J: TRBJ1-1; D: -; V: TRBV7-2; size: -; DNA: TGTGCCAGCAGCATGGGGACATGGAACACTGAAGCTTTCTTT; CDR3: CASSMGTWNTEAFF
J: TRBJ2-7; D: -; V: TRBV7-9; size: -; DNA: TGTGCCAGCAGCTTAGCGGGCACCTACGAGCAGTACTTC; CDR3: CASSLAGTYEQYF
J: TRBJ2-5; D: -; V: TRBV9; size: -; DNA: TGTGCCAGCAGCGTGGCCAACCAAGAGACCCAGTACTTC; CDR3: CASSVANQETQYF
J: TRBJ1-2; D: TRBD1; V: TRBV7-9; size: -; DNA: TGTGCCAGCAGCTTATACCAGGGGGACTATGGCTACACCTTC; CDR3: CASSLYQGDYGYTF
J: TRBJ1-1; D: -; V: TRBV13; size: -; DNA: TGTGCCAGCAGCTTTCAGGATGGGGAAGCTTTCTTT; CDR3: CASSFQDGEAFF
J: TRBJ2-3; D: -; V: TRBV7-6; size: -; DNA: TGTGCCAGCAGTCCCGGGGCGGGGGATACGCAGTATTTT; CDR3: CASSPGAGDTQYF